This entry lists 6 T cell receptor beta chains sequenced from one sample in a study of Graves' ophthalmopathy and Graves' hyperthyroidism. Beta-chain TCR CDR3 regions were amplified from RNA transcripts. HTBI-primed first-round RT-PCR preceded second-round multiplex PCR. TCRdb redid the calling of the multiplex PCR reads with MiXCR, one entry per CDR3 protein. This sample yields hundreds of thousands of distinct CDR3 sequences, of which 22% are seen a single time; approximately 6.9% belongs to the top ten. The sequenced material came from peripheral blood. All receptors derive from a woman aged 18-29 years with stable Graves' hyperthyroidism. Some clones in this sample may be carry-over from other donors' samples.

V and J are TRBV27 and TRBJ2-7, with D possibly being TRBD2 (6 bases). There are 15 residues in the CDR3. Trimming shortened V by 8 bases and J by 4 bases, and 21 bases separated the two germline ends. Germline CDR1 is MNHEY and CDR2 is SMNVEV (reference sequence). Here the CDR3 DNA reads TGTGCCAGCGCCCTAAGGGGAAGACTAGGATACGAGCAGTACTTC. This sequence encodes CASALRGRLGYEQYF.

The chain joins TRBV15 to TRBJ1-2; 7 positions agree with TRBD1. Unmatched junction bases numbered 11, after V lost 5 bases and J lost 8 bases. Germline V gives CDR1 LNHNV, CDR2 YYDKDF (reference sequence). This CDR3 has 14 residues. The CDR3 bases are TGTGCCACCAGCCTCTTTAAGGGGGCCTACGGCTACACCTTC. Translated: CATSLFKGAYGYTF. The complete variable domain, with remaining parts taken from reference TRBV15 and TRBJ1-2, reads DAMVIQNPRYQVTQFGKPVTLSCSQTLNHNVMYWYQQKSSQAPKLLFHYYDKDFNNEADTPDNFQSRRPNTSFCFLDIRSPGLGDTAMYLCATSLFKGAYGYTFGSGTRLTVV.

This clonotype was observed many times. The chain couples TRBV11-2 to TRBJ2-5, with D maybe TRBD1 (6 bases). Germline CDR1 SGHAT, CDR2 FQNNGV. Trimming cost V 4 bases and J 5 bases, with 17 bases left between them. The CDR3 loop spans 15 amino acids. Here the CDR3 reads CASSSSDRPTETQYF. The CDR3, as DNA: TGTGCCAGCAGCTCATCCGACAGGCCAACGGAGACCCAGTACTTC.

There are many counts of this clonotype. V gene TRBV19 combines with J gene TRBJ1-1; D is uncertain. Looked up from germline, CDR1 is LNHDA and CDR2 is SQIVND (reference sequence). This CDR3 has 13 amino acids. V shed 0 bases and J shed 1 base, with 3 bases lying between them. CDR3 coding DNA: TGTGCCAGTAGTATAGAGCCGAACACTGAAGCTTTCTTT. Translating gives CASSIEPNTEAFF.

This clonotype came up many times. The genes are TRBV6-1 and TRBJ2-7; 10 bases are a match to TRBD1. Germline assignment: CDR1 MNHNS and CDR2 SASEGT. The ends lost 6 bases at V and 3 bases at J; junction bases unmatched: 8. The CDR3 sequence is 15 residues long. CDR3 sequence reads: CASRTGTGAGYEQYF. Written as DNA, the CDR3 is TGTGCCAGCAGAACAGGGACAGGGGCCGGCTACGAGCAGTACTTC.

This clonotype was seen repeatedly, ten times or more. This chain links TRBV12-3 or TRBV12-4 with TRBJ1-2; D may be TRBD1 (5 bases). V was cut by 3 bases and J by 7 bases, with 21 bases left in between. CDR3 size: 16 residues. The CDR3 loop reads CASSFGQGGIFRGYTF. The CDR3 DNA is TGTGCCAGCAGTTTTGGCCAGGGAGGTATTTTCCGTGGCTACACCTTC.